These 15 T cell receptor beta chains were sequenced from one sample in a study of CD8+ T cells in alopecia areata. Treatment defined: oral pan-JAK inhibitor, 5-10 mg twice daily. After isolation, RNA underwent reverse transcription to generate cDNA as the sequencing template. TCRdb's copy holds only in-frame clones and misses some; the assay was immunoSEQ multiplex PCR. This sample has about 110,000 clones; about 59% occur once, and the top ten carry 9% to 15%. Sequenced material: CD8+ T cells sorted from blood, taken at week 24, from a patient treated with tofacitinib. These receptors were collected from a human donor with alopecia areata.

V and J are TRBV5-1 and TRBJ1-2; D not resolved. CDR3 length equals 18 residues. V was trimmed by 0 bases and J by 7 bases, leaving 25 bases between them. CDR1 SGHRS and CDR2 YFSETQ come from the germline V gene. CDR3 in DNA: TGCGCCAGCAGCTTGGAAACGGACGGCGCTGATGGTTCTGGTGGCTACACCTTC. Translation gives CASSLETDGADGSGGYTF.

The chain has TRBV7-9 and TRBJ2-5, with D possibly being TRBD2 (5 bases). Trimming left V 1 base short and J 7 bases short, with 10 bases between. The length of the CDR3 is 13 residues. Germline CDR1 and CDR2: SEHNR and FQNEAQ (reference sequence). The DNA of the CDR3 is TGTGCCAGCAGCTTAGGCAGGACTGGGACCCAGTACTTC. Its protein is CASSLGRTGTQYF.

The J gene is TRBJ2-7, the V gene TRBV27, with no clear D. CDR3 length equals 11 residues. Germline assignment: CDR1 MNHEY and CDR2 SMNVEV (reference sequence). Trimming removed 6 bases at V and 2 bases at J, with 5 bases between. This CDR3 is CASSTAYEQYF. CDR3 in DNA: TGTGCCAGCAGCACCGCCTACGAGCAGTACTTC.

This clone has only a few counts. The genes are TRBV27 and TRBJ2-1; D remains ambiguous. With 2 bases removed from V and 9 bases from J, the gap between germline ends came to 11 bases. CDR3 size: 13 residues. In germline, CDR1 is MNHEY, CDR2 SMNVEV (reference sequence). CDR3 protein: CASSLTRPGEQFF. In DNA, the CDR3 is TGTGCCAGCAGTTTAACGCGACCCGGTGAGCAGTTCTTC.

The chain uses TRBV4-1 and TRBJ2-2; tentatively, D is TRBD1 (6 bases). Germline values: CDR1 MGHRA, CDR2 YSYEKL. The ends were cut back, 1 base at V and 3 bases at J, with 12 bases in the middle. The CDR3 is made up of 16 amino acids. The CDR3 nucleotides read TGCGCCAGCAGCCAAGGGTTAGGACAGTACACCGGGGAGCTGTTTTTT. It translates to CASSQGLGQYTGELFF.

The rearrangement links TRBV19 to TRBJ2-7, with D hard to call. The CDR3 spans 15 residues. V was clipped by 3 bases and J by 3 bases, with 15 bases between them. The V gene's germline CDR1 is LNHDA and CDR2 SQIVND (reference sequence). In DNA, the CDR3 is TGTGCCAGTAGTATTTATTCGGGCGGATTCTACGAGCAGTACTTC. It encodes CASSIYSGGFYEQYF.

V gene TRBV11-2 combines with J gene TRBJ2-3, with 10 bases matching TRBD2. The length of the CDR3 is 17 residues. CDR1 and CDR2 (germline): SGHAT, FQNNGV. The J segment lost 2 bases and the V segment lost 4 bases, leaving 9 bases of the junction unmatched. The CDR3 nucleotides read TGTGCCAGCAGCTCCTGGGGTAGCGGGGGGCCCACAGATACGCAGTATTTT. Amino acids: CASSSWGSGGPTDTQYF.

This clone came up once. The chain uses TRBV7-9 and TRBJ1-3; D gene uncertain. CDR1 SEHNR and CDR2 FQNEAQ come from the germline V gene (reference sequence). The CDR3 extends over 15 amino acids. V was pared by 2 bases and J by 0 bases, with 8 bases between. The CDR3 DNA follows: TGTGCCAGCAGCTTACTTTCTTTCTCTGGAAACACCATATATTTT. Amino acid sequence: CASSLLSFSGNTIYF. Full variable domain (outside the CDR3, taken from reference TRBV7-9 and TRBJ1-3): DTGVSQNPRHKITKRGQNVTFRCDPISEHNRLYWYRQTLGQGPEFLTYFQNEAQLEKSRLLSDRFSAERPKGSFSTLEIQRTEQGDSAMYLCASSLLSFSGNTIYFGEGSWLTVV.

CDR3 sequence: CASSPPPGTGTDEQFF. The CDR3 nucleotides are TGTGCCAGCTCACCACCCCCCGGGACAGGGACGGATGAGCAGTTCTTC. The chain has TRBV18 and TRBJ2-1; TRBD1 aligns across 9 bases. CDR1 KGHSH and CDR2 LQKENI come from the germline V gene. V was clipped by 0 bases and J by 8 bases; unmatched bases: 8. This CDR3 spans 16 amino acids.

The chain is built from TRBV2 and TRBJ2-1, with TRBD2 as a possible D gene (6 bases). CDR1 and CDR2 (germline): SNHLY, FYNNEI. Trimming cost V 3 bases and J 12 bases, with 9 bases left between them. The CDR3 is 11 amino acids. This CDR3 reads CASSDRRGQFF. The CDR3 nucleotides read TGTGCCAGCAGTGATAGGCGGGGGCAGTTCTTC.

The chain recombines TRBV5-4 with TRBJ1-2, with 8 positions matching TRBD1. The CDR3 consists of 14 residues. Germline V gene lookup returns CDR1 SGHNT and CDR2 YYREEE (reference sequence). V lost 2 bases to trimming and J lost 5 bases; unmatched junction nucleotides: 5. This chain's CDR3 is CASSFDRGIYGYTF. The CDR3 nucleotides read TGTGCCAGCAGCTTTGACAGGGGTATTTATGGCTACACCTTC.

Only a few counts were recorded for this clone. This sample also contains other DNA sequences that code for the same CDR3. The chain is built from TRBV5-6 and TRBJ2-7, with D hard to call. Germline-derived CDR1 and CDR2 are SGHDT and YYEEEE. The ends were cut back, 2 bases at V and 0 bases at J, with 6 bases in the middle. The length of the CDR3 is 13 residues. The CDR3, as DNA: TGTGCCAGCAGCTTAGGTAGCTCCTACGAGCAGTACTTC. Translated: CASSLGSSYEQYF.

This clone was observed a handful of times. This sequence joins TRBV13 and TRBJ2-3, with D uncertain. The V gene's germline CDR1 is PRHDT and CDR2 FYEKMQ (reference sequence). This CDR3 contains 13 residues. The germline V and J ends were trimmed by 1 base and 5 bases, with 7 bases remaining between them. The chain's CDR3 is CASSLESRDTQYF. CDR3 coding DNA: TGTGCCAGCAGCTTAGAGTCAAGAGATACGCAGTATTTT.

The V call is TRBV30, the J call TRBJ1-3; D uncertain. Germline V gene data show CDR1 as GTSNPN and CDR2 as SVGIG (reference sequence). Trimming cost V 7 bases and J 0 bases, with 10 bases left between them. This CDR3 is 13 amino acids long. Here the CDR3 reads CASLGVSGNTIYF. The CDR3 DNA is TGTGCCTCCTTGGGTGTCTCTGGAAACACCATATATTTT.

The chain has TRBV25-1 and TRBJ1-6; D unresolved. Germline CDR1 MGHDK, CDR2 SYGVNS. V lost 10 bases and J lost 10, with 17 bases in between. The CDR3 totals 13 residues. The CDR3 sequence: CATSFMDFSPLHF. The CDR3 DNA reads as TGTGCCACCTCGTTTATGGACTTCTCACCCCTCCACTTT.